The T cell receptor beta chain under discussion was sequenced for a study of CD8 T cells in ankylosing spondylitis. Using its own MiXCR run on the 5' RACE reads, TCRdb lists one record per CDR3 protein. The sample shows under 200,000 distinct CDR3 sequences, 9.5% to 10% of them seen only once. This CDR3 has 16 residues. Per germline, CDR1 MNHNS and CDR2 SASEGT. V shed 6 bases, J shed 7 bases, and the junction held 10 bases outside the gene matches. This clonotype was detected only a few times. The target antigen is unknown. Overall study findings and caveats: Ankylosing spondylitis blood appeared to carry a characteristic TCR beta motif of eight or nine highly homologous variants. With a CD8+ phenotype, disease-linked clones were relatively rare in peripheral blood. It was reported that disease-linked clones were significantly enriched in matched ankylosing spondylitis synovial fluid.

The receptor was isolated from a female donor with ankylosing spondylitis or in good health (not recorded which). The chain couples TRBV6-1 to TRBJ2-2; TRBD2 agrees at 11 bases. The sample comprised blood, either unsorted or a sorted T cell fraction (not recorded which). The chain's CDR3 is CASSPVAGGPVGELFF. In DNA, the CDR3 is TGTGCCAGCAGCCCCGTAGCGGGAGGGCCCGTCGGGGAGCTGTTTTTT.